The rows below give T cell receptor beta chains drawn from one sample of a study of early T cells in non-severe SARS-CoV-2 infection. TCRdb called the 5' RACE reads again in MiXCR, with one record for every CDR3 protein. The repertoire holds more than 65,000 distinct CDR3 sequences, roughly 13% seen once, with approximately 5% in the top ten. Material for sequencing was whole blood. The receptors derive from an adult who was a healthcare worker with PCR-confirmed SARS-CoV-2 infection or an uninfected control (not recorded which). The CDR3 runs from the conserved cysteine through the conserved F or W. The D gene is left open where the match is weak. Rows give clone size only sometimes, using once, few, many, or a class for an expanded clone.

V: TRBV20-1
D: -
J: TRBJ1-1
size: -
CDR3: CSAASPQGPAFF
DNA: TGCAGTGCCGCTAGCCCCCAGGGGCCAGCTTTCTTT

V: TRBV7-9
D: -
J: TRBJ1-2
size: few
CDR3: CASSSQIRRDGYTF
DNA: TGTGCCAGCAGCTCCCAAATACGAAGGGATGGCTACACCTTC

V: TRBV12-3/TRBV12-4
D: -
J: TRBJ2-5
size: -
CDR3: CASSSRTSETQYF
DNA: TGTGCCAGCAGTTCCCGGACATCAGAGACCCAGTACTTC

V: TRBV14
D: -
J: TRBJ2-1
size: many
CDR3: CASSQGGSVLGEQFF
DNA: TGTGCCAGCAGCCAAGGAGGTAGCGTTTTAGGGGAGCAGTTCTTC

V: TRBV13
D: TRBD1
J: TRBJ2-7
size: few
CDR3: CASSSGTDLYEQYF
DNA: TGTGCCAGCAGCTCCGGGACAGATCTCTACGAGCAGTACTTC

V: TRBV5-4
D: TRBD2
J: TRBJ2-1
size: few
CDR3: CASSLGLAGNGQFF
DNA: TGTGCCAGCAGCTTGGGACTAGCGGGGAACGGGCAGTTCTTC

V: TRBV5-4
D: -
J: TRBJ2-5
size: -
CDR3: CASSRRDRFHETQYF
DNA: TGTGCCAGCAGCCGGAGGGACAGATTCCACGAGACCCAGTACTTC

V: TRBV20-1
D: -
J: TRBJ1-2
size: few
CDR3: CSARDLRASVYGYTF
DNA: TGCAGTGCTAGAGATCTCAGGGCATCGGTCTATGGCTACACCTTC

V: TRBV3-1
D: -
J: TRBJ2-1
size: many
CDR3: CASSQVWSGFLNEQFF
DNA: TGTGCCAGCAGCCAAGTCTGGTCGGGGTTTCTGAATGAGCAGTTCTTC

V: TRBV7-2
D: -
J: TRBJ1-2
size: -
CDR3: CASSPYQGNYGYTF
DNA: TGTGCCAGCAGCCCGTATCAGGGCAACTATGGCTACACCTTC

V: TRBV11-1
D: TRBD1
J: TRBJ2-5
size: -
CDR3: CASSPTGGEETQYF
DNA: TGTGCCAGCAGCCCGACAGGGGGCGAAGAGACCCAGTACTTC

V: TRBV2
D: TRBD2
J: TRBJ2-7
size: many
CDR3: CASSATSGRTYEQYF
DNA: TGTGCCAGCAGTGCGACTAGCGGGAGAACCTACGAGCAGTACTTC

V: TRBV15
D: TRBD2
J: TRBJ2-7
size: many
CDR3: CATRKLAGTLYEQYF
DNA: TGTGCCACCAGAAAACTAGCGGGAACATTATACGAGCAGTACTTC

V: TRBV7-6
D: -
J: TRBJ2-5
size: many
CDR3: CASGGIRSSETQYF
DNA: TGTGCCAGCGGTGGAATCAGGAGTTCAGAGACCCAGTACTTC

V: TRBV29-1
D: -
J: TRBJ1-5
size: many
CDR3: CSVSVSNQPQHF
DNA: TGCAGCGTGTCGGTTAGCAATCAGCCCCAGCATTTT

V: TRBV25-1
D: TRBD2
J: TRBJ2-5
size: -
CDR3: CASSDLGGAKETQYF
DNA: TGTGCCAGCAGTGATCTCGGGGGGGCCAAGGAGACCCAGTACTTC